This T cell receptor beta chain was captured by sequencing in a study of control samples from healthy donors and cancer patients. V was pared by 0 bases and J by 7 bases, with 9 bases between. The CDR3 has 13 amino acids. Germline V gene lookup returns CDR1 GTSNPN and CDR2 SVGIG (reference sequence). Clones were read by immunoSEQ multiplex PCR, and TCRdb kept only the in-frame ones, dropping some. The table has approximately 150,000 clones, about 94% seen once. The clonotype originates from a man aged 60 to 75 with colorectal cancer. V and J are TRBV30 and TRBJ1-4, with D tentatively TRBD1 (6 bases). Specimen: PBMCs. The CDR3 reads CAWSVRGGEKLFF. The CDR3 nucleotides read TGTGCCTGGAGTGTAAGGGGGGGTGAAAAACTGTTTTTT.